Shown below are 3 T cell receptor beta chains from a single sample sequenced in a study of control samples from healthy donors and cancer patients. Repertoires were generated with immunoSEQ multiplex PCR, while TCRdb's copy carries only in-frame clones and drops some. The sample lists 80,000 to 100,000 clones; about 79% were seen once. Sequencing was carried out using blood. The receptors here all came from a woman in her thirties in good health.

This clone was observed a handful of times. The gene calls are TRBV27 and TRBJ1-1; no firm D call. CDR3 length: 14 residues. The V end lost 6 bases, the J end lost 0 bases, and 11 bases lay between the germline ends. The germline gives CDR1 MNHEY, CDR2 SMNVEV (reference sequence). CDR3 amino acids: CASRPGRMNTEAFF. CDR3 nucleotides: TGTGCCAGCAGACCCGGACGGATGAACACTGAAGCTTTCTTT.

The chain links TRBV11-2 to TRBJ1-2; 11 nucleotides line up with TRBD1. This CDR3 spans 14 amino acids. Germline CDR1 and CDR2: SGHAT and FQNNGV. J gave up 6 bases and V 5 bases, and 5 bases lay outside the gene matches. CDR3 protein: CASSARTGGDGYTF. In DNA, the CDR3 is TGTGCCAGCAGCGCCAGGACAGGGGGCGATGGCTACACCTTC.

The chain combines TRBV25-1 with TRBJ1-2; D is unresolved. Germline CDR1 is MGHDK and CDR2 is SYGVNS. The V gene lost 5 bases and the J gene lost 2 bases, with 9 bases spanning the gap. The length of the CDR3 is 13 residues. The CDR3 DNA reads as TGTGCCAGCAGTTACGGGCAGAACTATGGCTACACCTTC. Its protein product is CASSYGQNYGYTF.